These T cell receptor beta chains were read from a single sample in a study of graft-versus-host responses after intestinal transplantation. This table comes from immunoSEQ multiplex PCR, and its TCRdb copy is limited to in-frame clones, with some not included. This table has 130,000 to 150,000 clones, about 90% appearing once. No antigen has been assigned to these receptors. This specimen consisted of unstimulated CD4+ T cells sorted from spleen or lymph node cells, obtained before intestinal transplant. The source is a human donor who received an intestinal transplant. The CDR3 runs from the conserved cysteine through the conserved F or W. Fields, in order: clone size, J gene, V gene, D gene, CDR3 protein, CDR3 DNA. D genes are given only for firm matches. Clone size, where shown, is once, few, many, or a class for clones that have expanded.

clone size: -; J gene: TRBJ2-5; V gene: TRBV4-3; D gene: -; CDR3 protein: CASSQEVHGETQYF; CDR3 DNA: TGCGCCAGCAGCCAAGAAGTTCACGGGGAGACCCAGTACTTC
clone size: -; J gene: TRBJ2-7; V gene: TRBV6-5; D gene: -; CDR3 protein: CASSSQGYEQYF; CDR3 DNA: TGTGCCAGCAGTTCACAGGGATACGAGCAGTACTTC
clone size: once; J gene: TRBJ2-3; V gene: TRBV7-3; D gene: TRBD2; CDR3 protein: CASSSRLAGGPDTQYF; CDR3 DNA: TGTGCCAGCAGCTCAAGACTAGCGGGAGGGCCAGATACGCAGTATTTT
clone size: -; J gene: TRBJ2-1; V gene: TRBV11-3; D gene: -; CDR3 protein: CASSLDPSGPNEQFF; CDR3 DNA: TGTGCCAGCAGCTTAGATCCGTCCGGTCCCAATGAGCAGTTCTTC
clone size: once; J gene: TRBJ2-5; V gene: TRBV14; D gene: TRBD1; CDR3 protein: CASSSLDRLVETQYF; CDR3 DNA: TGTGCCAGCAGCAGCCTGGACAGGCTGGTTGAGACCCAGTACTTC
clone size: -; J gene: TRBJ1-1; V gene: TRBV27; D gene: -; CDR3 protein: CASSLSYGTEAFF; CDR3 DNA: TGTGCCAGCAGTTTATCTTACGGGACTGAAGCTTTCTTT
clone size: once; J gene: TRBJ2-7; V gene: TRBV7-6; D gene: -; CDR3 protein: CASSLQDYEQYF; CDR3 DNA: TGTGCCAGCAGCTTACAGGACTACGAGCAGTACTTC
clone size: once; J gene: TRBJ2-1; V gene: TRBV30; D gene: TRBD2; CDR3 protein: CAWSSIGLAGGVNEQFF; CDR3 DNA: TGTGCCTGGAGTTCAATCGGACTAGCGGGAGGAGTCAATGAGCAGTTCTTC
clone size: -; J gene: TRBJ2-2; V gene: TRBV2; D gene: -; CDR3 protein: CASSYTLPGHKNTGELFF; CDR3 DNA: TGTGCCAGCAGTTATACTTTACCGGGACACAAGAACACCGGGGAGCTGTTTTTT
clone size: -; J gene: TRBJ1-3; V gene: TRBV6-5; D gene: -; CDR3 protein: CASSTDSGNTIYF; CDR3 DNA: TGTGCCAGCAGTACAGACTCTGGAAACACCATATATTTT
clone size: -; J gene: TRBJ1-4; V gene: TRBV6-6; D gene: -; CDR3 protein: CASSSGLSNEKLFF; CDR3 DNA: TGTGCCAGCAGTTCGGGACTGAGCAATGAAAAACTGTTTTTT
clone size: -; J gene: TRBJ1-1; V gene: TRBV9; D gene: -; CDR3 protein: CASSPPQGPITEAFF; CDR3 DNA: TGTGCCAGCAGCCCGCCACAGGGACCTATCACTGAAGCTTTCTTT
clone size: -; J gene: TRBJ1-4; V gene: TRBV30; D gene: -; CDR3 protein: CAWSLEGGTNEKLFF; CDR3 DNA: TGTGCCTGGAGCTTGGAGGGGGGTACTAATGAAAAACTGTTTTTT
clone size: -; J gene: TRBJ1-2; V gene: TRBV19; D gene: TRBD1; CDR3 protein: CASSRGQPNYGYTF; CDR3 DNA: TGTGCCAGTAGTAGGGGACAGCCTAACTATGGCTACACCTTC
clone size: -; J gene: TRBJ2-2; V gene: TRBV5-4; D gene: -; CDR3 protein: CASSLGVWENTGELFF; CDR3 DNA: TGTGCCAGCAGCTTGGGGGTGTGGGAGAACACCGGGGAGCTGTTTTTT
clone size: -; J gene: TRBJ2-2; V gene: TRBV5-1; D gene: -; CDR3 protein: CASSLVGGTGELFF; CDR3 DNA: TGCGCCAGCAGCTTGGTAGGGGGGACCGGGGAGCTGTTTTTT
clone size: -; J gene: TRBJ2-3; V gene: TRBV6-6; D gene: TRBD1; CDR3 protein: CASSRDRGLDTQYF; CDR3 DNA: TGTGCCAGCAGTCGGGACAGGGGTTTAGATACGCAGTATTTT
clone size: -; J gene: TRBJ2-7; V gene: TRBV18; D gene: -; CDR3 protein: CASSRGTPNYEQYF; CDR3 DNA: TGTGCCAGCTCACGCGGGACTCCGAACTACGAGCAGTACTTC
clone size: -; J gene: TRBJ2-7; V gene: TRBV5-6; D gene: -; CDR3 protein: CASSTNYEQYF; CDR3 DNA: TGTGCCAGCAGCACAAACTACGAGCAGTACTTC
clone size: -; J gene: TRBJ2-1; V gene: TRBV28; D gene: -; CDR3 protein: CASSPGAYNEQFF; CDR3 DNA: TGTGCCAGCAGCCCTGGGGCCTACAATGAGCAGTTCTTC
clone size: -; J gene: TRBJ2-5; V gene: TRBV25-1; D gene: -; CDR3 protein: CASSDLSKWETQYF; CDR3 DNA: TGTGCCAGCAGTGATTTAAGTAAATGGGAGACCCAGTACTTC
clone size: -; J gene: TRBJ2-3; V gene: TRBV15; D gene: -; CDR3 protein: CATSVGTDTQYF; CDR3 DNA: TGTGCCACCTCTGTCGGCACAGATACGCAGTATTTT
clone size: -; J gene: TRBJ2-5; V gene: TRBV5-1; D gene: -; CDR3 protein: CASSLLRGETQYF; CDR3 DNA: TGCGCCAGCAGCTTGTTGAGGGGAGAGACCCAGTACTTC
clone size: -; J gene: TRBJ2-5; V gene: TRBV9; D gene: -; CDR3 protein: CASSVAGARQETQYF; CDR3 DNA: TGTGCCAGCAGCGTAGCCGGGGCCCGACAAGAGACCCAGTACTTC
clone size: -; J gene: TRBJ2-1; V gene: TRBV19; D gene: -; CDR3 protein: CASSIDQNNNEQFF; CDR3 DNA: TGTGCCAGTAGTATCGATCAGAACAACAATGAGCAGTTCTTC
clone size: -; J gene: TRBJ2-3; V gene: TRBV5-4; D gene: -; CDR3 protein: CASSLKGPLTDTQYF; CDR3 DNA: TGTGCCAGCAGCTTGAAAGGGCCGCTGACAGATACGCAGTATTTT
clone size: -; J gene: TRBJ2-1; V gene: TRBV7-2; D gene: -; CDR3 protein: CASSLYGSQYNEQFF; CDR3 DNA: TGTGCCAGCAGCTTATATGGGAGTCAGTACAATGAGCAGTTCTTC
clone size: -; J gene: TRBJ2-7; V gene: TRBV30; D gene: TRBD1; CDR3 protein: CAWSAGGYEQYF; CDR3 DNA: TGTGCCTGGAGCGCAGGGGGCTACGAGCAGTACTTC
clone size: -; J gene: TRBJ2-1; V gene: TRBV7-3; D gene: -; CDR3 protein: CASSLLGGYNEQFF; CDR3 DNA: TGTGCCAGCAGCTTATTAGGCGGATACAATGAGCAGTTCTTC
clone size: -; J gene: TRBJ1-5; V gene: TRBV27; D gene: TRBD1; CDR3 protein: CASSLLGGQTNQPQHF; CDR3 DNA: TGTGCCAGCAGTTTATTAGGGGGCCAGACCAATCAGCCCCAGCATTTT
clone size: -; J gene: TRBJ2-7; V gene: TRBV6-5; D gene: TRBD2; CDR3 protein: CASSPGVAGPGEQYF; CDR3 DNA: TGTGCCAGCAGCCCCGGGGTAGCGGGCCCGGGAGAGCAGTACTTC
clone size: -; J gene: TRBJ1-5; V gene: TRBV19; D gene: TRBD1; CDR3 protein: CASGSRDRVRNQPQHF; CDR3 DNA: TGTGCCAGTGGCTCCCGGGACAGGGTGCGCAATCAGCCCCAGCATTTT
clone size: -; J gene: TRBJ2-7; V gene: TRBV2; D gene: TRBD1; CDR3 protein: CASRKQTGVGSEQYF; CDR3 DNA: TGTGCCAGCAGGAAACAGACAGGGGTAGGATCCGAGCAGTACTTC
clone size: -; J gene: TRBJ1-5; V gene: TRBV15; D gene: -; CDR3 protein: CATSREAENQPQHF; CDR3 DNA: TGTGCCACCAGCAGAGAGGCGGAAAATCAGCCCCAGCATTTT
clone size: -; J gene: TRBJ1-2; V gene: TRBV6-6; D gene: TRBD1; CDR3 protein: CASSYPGQANYGYTF; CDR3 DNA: TGTGCCAGCAGTTACCCCGGACAGGCTAACTATGGCTACACCTTC
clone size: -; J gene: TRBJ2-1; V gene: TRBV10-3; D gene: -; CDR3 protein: CAISEFVRDYNEQFF; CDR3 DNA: TGTGCCATCAGTGAGTTTGTAAGGGACTACAATGAGCAGTTCTTC
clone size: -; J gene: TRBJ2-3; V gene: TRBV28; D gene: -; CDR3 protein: CASSFNWGEQSSGTQYF; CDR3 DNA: TGTGCCAGCAGTTTTAATTGGGGGGAACAAAGTAGTGGTACGCAGTATTTT
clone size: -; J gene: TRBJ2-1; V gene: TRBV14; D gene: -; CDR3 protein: CASSQPLTTSGTNNEQFF; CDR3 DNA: TGTGCCAGCAGCCAACCCCTTACTACCAGCGGGACAAACAATGAGCAGTTCTTC
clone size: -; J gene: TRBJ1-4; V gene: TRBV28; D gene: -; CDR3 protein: CASSSPRGAGEKLFF; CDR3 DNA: TGTGCCAGCAGTTCGCCCCGGGGGGCGGGTGAAAAACTGTTTTTT
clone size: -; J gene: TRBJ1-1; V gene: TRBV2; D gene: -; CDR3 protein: CASSDYWRETNTEAFF; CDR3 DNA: TGTGCCAGCAGTGATTATTGGAGAGAAACGAACACTGAAGCTTTCTTT
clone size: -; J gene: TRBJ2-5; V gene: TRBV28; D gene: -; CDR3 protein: CASSLTWGGEQYF; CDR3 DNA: TGTGCCAGCAGTTTAACCTGGGGTGGAGAGCAGTACTTC
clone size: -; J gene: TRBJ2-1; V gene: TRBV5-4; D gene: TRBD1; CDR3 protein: CASSLPHTGTGGNEQFF; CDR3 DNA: TGTGCCAGCAGCTTGCCCCACACCGGGACAGGGGGCAATGAGCAGTTCTTC
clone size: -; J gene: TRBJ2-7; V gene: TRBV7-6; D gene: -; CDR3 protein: CASSLPAGSTSYEQYF; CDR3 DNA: TGTGCCAGCAGCTTACCTGCGGGATCAACATCCTACGAGCAGTACTTC
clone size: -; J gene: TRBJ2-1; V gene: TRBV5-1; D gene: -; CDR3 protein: CASSLATGVTYNEQFF; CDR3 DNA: TGCGCCAGCAGCTTGGCCACGGGAGTGACCTACAATGAGCAGTTCTTC
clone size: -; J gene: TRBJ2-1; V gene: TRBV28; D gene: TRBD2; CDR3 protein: CASRLAGGQVNEQFF; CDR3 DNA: TGTGCCAGCAGGCTAGCGGGAGGACAAGTTAATGAGCAGTTCTTC
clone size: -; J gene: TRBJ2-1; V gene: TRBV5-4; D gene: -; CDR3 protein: CASSLGGVWVPYNEQFF; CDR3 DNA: TGTGCCAGCAGCTTGGGTGGGGTCTGGGTCCCCTACAATGAGCAGTTCTTC
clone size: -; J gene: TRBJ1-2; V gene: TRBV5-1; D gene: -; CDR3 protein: CASRRSGSEDGYTF; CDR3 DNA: TGCGCCAGCAGGCGATCGGGCTCTGAGGATGGCTACACCTTC
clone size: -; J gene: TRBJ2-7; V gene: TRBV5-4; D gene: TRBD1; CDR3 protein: CASSWDRGSVYEQYF; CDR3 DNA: TGTGCCAGCAGCTGGGACAGGGGCAGCGTCTACGAGCAGTACTTC
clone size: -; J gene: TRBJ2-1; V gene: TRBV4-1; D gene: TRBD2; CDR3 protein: CASSQDRTSGRVPYNEQFF; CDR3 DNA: TGCGCCAGCAGCCAAGATAGGACTAGCGGGAGGGTCCCCTACAATGAGCAGTTCTTC
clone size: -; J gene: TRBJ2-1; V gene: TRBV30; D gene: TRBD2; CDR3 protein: CAWSDLPGRAFEQFF; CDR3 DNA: TGTGCCTGGAGTGATCTCCCCGGGAGGGCCTTTGAGCAGTTCTTC
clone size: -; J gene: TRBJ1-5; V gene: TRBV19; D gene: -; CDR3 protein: CASSIDSGGNQPQHF; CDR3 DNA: TGTGCCAGTAGTATAGACAGTGGGGGGAATCAGCCCCAGCATTTT
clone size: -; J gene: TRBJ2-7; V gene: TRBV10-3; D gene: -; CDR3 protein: CAISEFDRRLYEQYF; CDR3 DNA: TGTGCCATCAGTGAGTTTGACAGAAGACTATACGAGCAGTACTTC
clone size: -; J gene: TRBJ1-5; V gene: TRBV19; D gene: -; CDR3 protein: CASSGRTVLNQPQHF; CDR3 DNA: TGTGCCAGTAGTGGTCGGACCGTTTTAAATCAGCCCCAGCATTTT
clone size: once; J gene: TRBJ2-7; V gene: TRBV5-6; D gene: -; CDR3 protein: CASSGWVLRYEQYF; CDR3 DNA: TGTGCCAGCAGCGGCTGGGTCCTCCGTTACGAGCAGTACTTC
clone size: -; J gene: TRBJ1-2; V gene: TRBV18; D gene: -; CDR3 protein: CASSPPGSNYGYTF; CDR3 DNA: TGTGCCAGCTCACCACCTGGATCAAACTATGGCTACACCTTC
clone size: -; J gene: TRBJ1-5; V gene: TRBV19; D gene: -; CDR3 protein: CASRKVVHQPQHF; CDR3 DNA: TGTGCCAGTAGGAAAGTTGTACATCAGCCCCAGCATTTT
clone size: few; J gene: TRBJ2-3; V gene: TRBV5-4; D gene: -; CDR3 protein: CASSQAGGTDTQYF; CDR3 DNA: TGTGCCAGCAGCCAGGCAGGGGGCACAGATACGCAGTATTTT
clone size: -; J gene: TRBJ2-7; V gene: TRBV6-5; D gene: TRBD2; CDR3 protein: CASGVAGAFSYEQYF; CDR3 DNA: TGTGCCAGCGGGGTGGCGGGAGCGTTCTCCTACGAGCAGTACTTC
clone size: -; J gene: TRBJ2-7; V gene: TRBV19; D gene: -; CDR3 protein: CASSTGSKTYEQYF; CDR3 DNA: TGTGCCAGTAGTACAGGGTCGAAGACCTACGAGCAGTACTTC